The 29 T cell receptor beta chains presented below share a single source sample, sequenced in a study of OX40 agonist ivuxolimab in advanced cancers. TCRdb's table, derived via immunoSEQ multiplex PCR, lists solely in-frame clones and lacks some. The sample comprises under 13,000 clones, 77% of which are singletons, and 25% to 40% rests with the top ten. Sample: CD4+ or CD8+ T cells sorted from blood, taken in a trial of the OX40 agonist ivuxolimab. These TCRs come from an adult with an advanced solid tumor such as melanoma, head and neck, liver or kidney cancer.

This clone was counted a few times. The chain's CDR3 is CASRPRQVHYEQYF. CDR3 sequence (DNA): TGTGCCAGCAGACCCCGGCAAGTCCACTACGAGCAGTACTTC. V usage is TRBV27 and J usage is TRBJ2-7; unclear D gene. This CDR3 has 14 amino acids. The V end was cut by 6 bases, the J end by 3 bases, with 15 bases between. CDR1 and CDR2 from the germline V gene are MNHEY and SMNVEV (reference sequence).

This rearrangement joins TRBV4-3 to TRBJ2-7; perhaps TRBD2 as D (6 bases). This CDR3 region has 15 residues. The ends were cut back, 0 bases at V and 1 base at J, with 10 bases in the middle. The V gene's germline CDR1 is LGHNA and CDR2 YSLEER. The CDR3 DNA sequence: TGCGCCAGCAGCCAAGAACTAGCCGAGTCCTACGAGCAGTACTTC. Translation gives CASSQELAESYEQYF.

V is TRBV27 and J is TRBJ2-3, with 8 bases identical to TRBD1. Germline-derived CDR1 and CDR2 are MNHEY and SMNVEV (reference sequence). The CDR3 is 17 amino acids. The V segment lost 5 bases and the J segment 1 base; nucleotides outside the gene matches: 11. The CDR3 spells CASSPDRGVLRTDTQYF. Here the CDR3 DNA reads TGTGCCAGCAGTCCAGACAGGGGCGTCCTACGCACAGATACGCAGTATTTT.

V is TRBV7-6 and J is TRBJ2-1; 10 nucleotides match TRBD2. This CDR3 contains 20 residues. The germline gives CDR1 SGHVS, CDR2 FNYEAQ. V dropped 1 base and J dropped 0; count of bases not matched to a gene: 12. Written as DNA, the CDR3 is TGTGCCAGCAGCTTAGTGGCTAGCGGGGGTTACCAAGACTCCTACAATGAGCAGTTCTTC. The encoded protein is CASSLVASGGYQDSYNEQFF. The variable domain in full, with the rest retrieved from reference TRBV7-6 and TRBJ2-1, is GAGVSQSPRYKVTKRGQDVALRCDPISGHVSLYWYRQALGQGPEFLTYFNYEAQQDKSGLPNDRFSAERPEGSISTLTIQRTEQRDSAMYRCASSLVASGGYQDSYNEQFFGPGTRLTVL.

This chain links TRBV28 with TRBJ2-2, with D perhaps TRBD1 (5 bases). This CDR3 contains 18 residues. CDR1 is MDHEN and CDR2 is SYDVKM in the germline V gene. Trimming cost V 5 bases and J 1 base, with 20 bases left between them. DNA for the CDR3: TGTGCCAGCAGTCCCCCTGGGGCAGCCGGAGAGAACACCGGGGAGCTGTTTTTT. As protein: CASSPPGAAGENTGELFF.

Comments on this clone: This clone may be a read error of a much larger clone one base away. Because it lacks the conserved phenylalanine or tryptophan at the end, this CDR3 is likely a read error. The chain carries TRBV7-2 and TRBJ2-7; 7 nucleotides align to TRBD2. V was pared by 6 bases and J by 2 bases, with 10 bases of the junction left unmatched. Germline V lookup: CDR1 SGHTA, CDR2 FQGNSA. The CDR3 covers 15 residues. The CDR3 loop is CASSRVAGPTYEQYL. CDR3 bases: TGTGCCAGCAGTAGAGTAGCGGGCCCGACCTACGAGCAGTACCTC.

V is TRBV25-1 and J is TRBJ1-6; D is undetermined. Per germline, CDR1 MGHDK and CDR2 SYGVNS. The CDR3 extends over 12 amino acids. V lost 1 base and J 15 bases, leaving 10 bases between the germline ends. Here the CDR3 DNA reads TGTGCCAGCAGTGAATTAGCCCCCATCCTCCACTTT. Protein product: CASSELAPILHF. Full variable domain (missing parts from reference TRBV25-1 and TRBJ1-6): EADIYQTPRYLVIGTGKKITLECSQTMGHDKMYWYQQDPGMELHLIHYSYGVNSTEKGDLSSESTVSRIRTEHFPLTLESARPSHTSQYLCASSELAPILHFGNGTRLTVT.

V gene TRBV5-4 combines with J gene TRBJ2-1; tentative D call: TRBD1 (6 bases). With 1 base removed from V and 8 bases from J, the gap between germline ends came to 16 bases. Germline CDR1 reads SGHNT; CDR2 reads YYREEE (reference sequence). This CDR3 is 15 amino acids long. The CDR3 spells CASSLLWGRSDEQFF. CDR3 coding DNA: TGTGCCAGCAGCTTGTTGTGGGGGCGGTCGGATGAGCAGTTCTTC.

The J gene is TRBJ2-1, the V gene TRBV28; D is ambiguous. Between the trimmed V and J ends, which lost 6 bases and 1 base, there was a span of 4 bases. CDR3 length: 12 amino acids. Germline V CDR1 and CDR2: MDHEN, SYDVKM. The CDR3 region has the DNA TGTGCCAGCAGGGATTCCTACAATGAGCAGTTCTTC. It is translated as CASRDSYNEQFF.

This rearrangement joins TRBV6-5 to TRBJ2-3, with TRBD1 matching over 9 bases. J was trimmed by 6 bases and V by 6 bases; bases with no gene match: 4. The CDR3 sequence is 13 residues long. Germline V gives CDR1 MNHEY, CDR2 SVGAGI. This CDR3 is CASSWTGADTQYF. In DNA form, the CDR3 reads TGTGCCAGCAGCTGGACAGGGGCCGATACGCAGTATTTT.

In DNA, the CDR3 is TGTGCCAGCAGTTTCGGGCAGTCCTACGAGCAGTACTTC. Translating it yields CASSFGQSYEQYF. This chain uses TRBV27 with TRBJ2-7; D is uncertain. Trimming took off 3 bases at V and 1 base at J, with 7 bases between the two ends. The CDR3 length is 13 residues. Germline values: CDR1 MNHEY, CDR2 SMNVEV (reference sequence).

V is TRBV7-9 and J is TRBJ2-1, with TRBD2 identical over 7 bases. V was clipped by 5 bases and J by 0 bases; unmatched bases: 10. The CDR3 sequence is 17 residues long. From germline, CDR1 is SEHNR and CDR2 FQNEAQ (reference sequence). CDR3 sequence (DNA): TGTGCCAGCAGCACCCAACTAGCGTATGGCTCCTACAATGAGCAGTTCTTC. Encoded protein: CASSTQLAYGSYNEQFF.

This chain connects TRBV4-1 to TRBJ1-6; TRBD1 matches at 7 bases. Trimming took 6 bases from V and 5 from J; bases not matched to a gene: 7. This CDR3 is built from 15 residues. The germline V gene has CDR1 MGHRA and CDR2 YSYEKL. CDR3 DNA: TGCGCCAGCAGTCCGACAGGGTTGCATAATTCACCCCTCCACTTT. Protein product: CASSPTGLHNSPLHF.

J is TRBJ1-2 and V is TRBV28; TRBD1 agrees at 7 bases. The germline V gene encodes CDR1 MDHEN and CDR2 SYDVKM. After removal of 3 bases from V and 6 bases from J, the junction contained 4 bases not matched to a gene. The CDR3 runs 13 residues. Here the CDR3 reads CASSFRGAHGYTF. In nucleotides, the CDR3 is TGTGCCAGCAGTTTCAGGGGGGCCCATGGCTACACCTTC.

This chain joins TRBV27 and TRBJ1-5; D not certain. Trimming removed 5 bases from V and 7 bases from J, with 9 bases in between. There are 12 residues in the CDR3. Germline-derived CDR1 and CDR2 are MNHEY and SMNVEV (reference sequence). The CDR3 sequence: CASSAFGQPQHF. The CDR3 DNA follows: TGTGCCAGCAGTGCCTTTGGGCAGCCCCAGCATTTT.

J is TRBJ1-1 and V is TRBV4-2, with D unresolved. V lost 1 base and J lost 1, with 13 bases in between. CDR1 is LGHNA and CDR2 is YNFKEQ in the germline V gene. The length of the CDR3 is 16 residues. The CDR3: CASSQASAHTNTEAFF. The CDR3 DNA sequence: TGTGCCAGCAGCCAAGCATCGGCGCACACGAACACTGAAGCTTTCTTT.

The rearrangement uses TRBV7-9 and TRBJ1-2, with 8 positions matching TRBD1. This CDR3 contains 15 residues. Losses at the gene ends were 3 bases for V and 4 bases for J; bases not matched to a gene: 7. In germline, CDR1 is SEHNR, CDR2 FQNEAQ (reference sequence). Here the CDR3 reads CASSLLTGTGYGYTF. CDR3 nucleotides: TGTGCCAGCAGCTTGCTGACCGGGACAGGCTATGGCTACACCTTC.

The chain recombines TRBV9 with TRBJ1-1; D call uncertain. Trimming stripped 0 bases from V and 0 bases from J, with 12 bases between. The germline CDR1 and CDR2 sequences are SGDLS and YYNGEE. CDR3 length: 16 residues. Here the CDR3 reads CASSVGFGEMNTEAFF. CDR3 nucleotides: TGTGCCAGCAGCGTAGGTTTTGGGGAAATGAACACTGAAGCTTTCTTT.

The chain employs TRBV7-8 and TRBJ2-5, with TRBD2 matching 7 bases. Trimming at V came to 4 bases and at J to 5 bases, leaving 10 bases not matched to a gene. Germline lookup yields CDR1 SGHVS and CDR2 FQNEAQ. The CDR3 totals 15 residues. CDR3 in amino acids: CASSSPEGRAETQYF. CDR3 in DNA: TGTGCCAGCAGCTCTCCGGAGGGGAGGGCCGAGACCCAGTACTTC. The full variable domain, its missing parts supplied by reference TRBV7-8 and TRBJ2-5, is GAGVSQSPRYKVAKRGQDVALRCDPISGHVSLFWYQQALGQGPEFLTYFQNEAQLDKSGLPSDRFFAERPEGSVSTLKIQRTQQEDSAVYLCASSSPEGRAETQYFGPGTRLLVL.

The V and J genes are TRBV4-3 and TRBJ2-7; 11 bases fit TRBD1. The junction had 10 bases not matched to a gene; V was cut back by 4 bases and J by 5 bases. CDR1 LGHNA and CDR2 YSLEER come from the germline V gene. This CDR3 is built from 16 residues. As DNA, the CDR3 is TGCGCCAGCAGCCTAACACCCGGGACAGGGGGTAACGAGCAGTACTTC. Its protein product is CASSLTPGTGGNEQYF.

This clone was counted between two and nine times. The V and J genes are TRBV27 and TRBJ2-7; 9 bases are a match to TRBD2. Germline CDR1 is MNHEY and CDR2 is SMNVEV (reference sequence). The V segment lost 2 bases and the J segment 5 bases; nucleotides outside the gene matches: 1. The length of the CDR3 is 13 residues. CDR3 residues: CASSLAGGHEQYF. As DNA, the CDR3 is TGTGCCAGCAGTTTAGCGGGAGGGCACGAGCAGTACTTC.

The chain has TRBV29-1 and TRBJ2-3; 7 positions match TRBD1. This CDR3 contains 16 residues. CDR1 and CDR2 (germline): SQVTM, ANQGSEA. V lost 4 bases and J lost 2; bases outside the gene matches: 12. In nucleotides, the CDR3 is TGCAGCGTTGGCCGAAATGGGGACAGACACACAGATACGCAGTATTTT. It is translated as CSVGRNGDRHTDTQYF.

This chain connects TRBV11-3 to TRBJ2-1; TRBD1 agrees at 8 bases. The CDR3 covers 16 residues. V lost 1 base to trimming and J lost 9 bases; unmatched junction nucleotides: 11. The germline gives CDR1 SGHNT, CDR2 YENEEA. As DNA, the CDR3 is TGTGCCAGCAGCTTAGTCTTCGGGACAGGAGGTAGTGAGCAGTTCTTC. As protein: CASSLVFGTGGSEQFF.

This clone was seen only a few times. V gene TRBV6-5 combines with J gene TRBJ1-1; no firm D call. Trimming pared 0 bases from V and 5 bases from J, leaving 7 bases between. This CDR3 contains 13 residues. From germline, CDR1 is MNHEY and CDR2 SVGAGI. For the CDR3, the DNA is TGTGCCAGCAGTTACTCTTGGCGGACTGAAGCTTTCTTT. It encodes CASSYSWRTEAFF.

By share, this clone counts as medium-sized. V is TRBV11-2 and J is TRBJ1-1, with D possibly TRBD1 on 6 matching bases. The CDR3 consists of 15 residues. V gave up 5 bases and J gave up 8 bases, with 21 bases separating them. Germline CDR1 and CDR2: SGHAT and FQNNGV. This CDR3 reads CASSPNNGLGQEAFF. The CDR3 nucleotides read TGTGCCAGCAGCCCCAACAACGGTTTAGGACAGGAAGCTTTCTTT.

This clone is deemed medium-sized (0.01 to 0.1%). This rearrangement joins TRBV6-6 to TRBJ2-2; D is uncertain. Germline CDR1 MNHNY, CDR2 SVGAGI (reference sequence). The V end was cut by 0 bases, the J end by 7 bases, with 9 bases between. CDR3 size: 14 residues. DNA for the CDR3: TGTGCCAGCAGTTACTCGTCAACCGACGGGGAGCTGTTTTTT. This codes for CASSYSSTDGELFF.

The chain recombines TRBV28 with TRBJ1-5; D is uncertain. Germline V gene lookup returns CDR1 MDHEN and CDR2 SYDVKM. This CDR3 region has 14 residues. V lost 8 bases and J lost 2, with 13 bases in between. In DNA form, the CDR3 reads TGTGCCAGCGGGTTCGTGCAGGGCAATCAGCCCCAGCATTTT. This sequence encodes CASGFVQGNQPQHF.

Remarks on this clone: A read error may explain this, as a much larger clone is one base away. CDR3 in DNA: TGTGCCAGCAGCTTGGTCGTGGGGAACACTGAAGCTTTCTTT. Its protein product is CASSLVVGNTEAFF. J is TRBJ1-1 and V is TRBV5-4; D unclear. The CDR3 loop spans 14 amino acids. Looked up from germline, CDR1 is SGHNT and CDR2 is YYREEE (reference sequence). The germline V and J ends were trimmed by 0 bases and 1 base, with 7 bases remaining between them.

V usage is TRBV7-3 and J usage is TRBJ1-1, with 7 bases identical to TRBD1. Losses at the gene ends were 2 bases for V and 5 bases for J; bases not matched to a gene: 2. CDR3 size: 13 residues. CDR1 and CDR2 (germline): SGHTA, FQGTGA. The CDR3 reads CASSLGTATEAFF. Here the CDR3 DNA reads TGTGCCAGCAGCTTAGGGACAGCTACTGAAGCTTTCTTT.